The clone carrying this TCR beta chain was counted a single time. The germline V and J ends were trimmed by 6 bases and 0 bases, with 14 bases remaining between them. The germline gives CDR1 MNHEY, CDR2 SMNVEV (reference sequence). There are 15 residues in the CDR3. The sample comes from a study of CD8+ T cells in alopecia areata. The treatment was: oral pan-JAK inhibitor, 5-10 mg twice daily. Once RNA had been extracted, it was reverse transcribed into cDNA to act as the sequencing template. Clones were sequenced by immunoSEQ multiplex PCR, and TCRdb holds only the in-frame ones, with some missing. Of more than 90,000 clones in the sample, about 64% were seen once.

V is TRBV27 and J is TRBJ1-1, with D unclear. Sample: CD8+ T cells sorted from blood, taken at week 4, from a patient treated with tofacitinib. This TCR was sampled from a human donor with alopecia areata. CDR3 bases: TGTGCCAGCAGCTCCCCAGGCACTATGAACACTGAAGCTTTCTTT. Amino acids: CASSSPGTMNTEAFF.